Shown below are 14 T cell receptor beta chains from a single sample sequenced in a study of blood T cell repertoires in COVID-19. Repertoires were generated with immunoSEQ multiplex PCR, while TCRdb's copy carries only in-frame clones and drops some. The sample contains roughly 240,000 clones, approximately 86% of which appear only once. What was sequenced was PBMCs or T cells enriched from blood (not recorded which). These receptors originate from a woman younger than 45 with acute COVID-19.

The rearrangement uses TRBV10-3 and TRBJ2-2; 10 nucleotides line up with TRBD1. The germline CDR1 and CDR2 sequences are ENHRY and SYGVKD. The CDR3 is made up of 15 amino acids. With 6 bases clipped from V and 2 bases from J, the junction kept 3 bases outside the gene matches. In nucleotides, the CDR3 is TGTGCCATCAGCCGGACAGGGGGAAACACCGGGGAGCTGTTTTTT. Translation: CAISRTGGNTGELFF.

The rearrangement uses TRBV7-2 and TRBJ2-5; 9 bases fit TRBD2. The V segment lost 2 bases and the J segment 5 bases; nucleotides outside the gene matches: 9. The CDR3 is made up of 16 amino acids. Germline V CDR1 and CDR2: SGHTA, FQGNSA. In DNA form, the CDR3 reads TGTGCCAGCAGCTTATTCGGCGGGGGGGGTCGGGAGACCCAGTACTTC. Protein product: CASSLFGGGGRETQYF.

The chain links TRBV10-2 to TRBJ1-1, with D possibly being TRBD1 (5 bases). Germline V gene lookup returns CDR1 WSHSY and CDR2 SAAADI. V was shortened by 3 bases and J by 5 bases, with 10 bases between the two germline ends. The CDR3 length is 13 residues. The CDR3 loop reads CASSESQGTEAFF. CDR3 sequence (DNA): TGCGCCAGCAGTGAAAGCCAGGGAACTGAAGCTTTCTTT.

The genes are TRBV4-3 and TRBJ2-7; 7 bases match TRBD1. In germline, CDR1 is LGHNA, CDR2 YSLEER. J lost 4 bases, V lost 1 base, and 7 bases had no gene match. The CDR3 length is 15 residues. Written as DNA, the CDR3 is TGCGCCAGCAGCCAAGGACGGGACAGCAGTTACGAGCAGTACTTC. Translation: CASSQGRDSSYEQYF.

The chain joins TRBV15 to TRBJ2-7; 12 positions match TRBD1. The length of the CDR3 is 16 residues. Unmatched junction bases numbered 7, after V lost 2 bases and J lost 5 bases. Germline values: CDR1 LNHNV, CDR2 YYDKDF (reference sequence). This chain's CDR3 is CATSRNPGQGADEQYF. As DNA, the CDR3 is TGTGCCACCAGCAGAAACCCGGGACAGGGGGCAGACGAGCAGTACTTC.

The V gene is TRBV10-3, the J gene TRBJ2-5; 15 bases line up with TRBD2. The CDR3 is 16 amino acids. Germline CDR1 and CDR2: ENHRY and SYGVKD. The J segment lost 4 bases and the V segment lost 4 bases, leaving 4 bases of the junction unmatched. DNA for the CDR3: TGTGCCATCAGTGCGGGACTAGCGGGGGGCAGAGAGACCCAGTACTTC. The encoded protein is CAISAGLAGGRETQYF.

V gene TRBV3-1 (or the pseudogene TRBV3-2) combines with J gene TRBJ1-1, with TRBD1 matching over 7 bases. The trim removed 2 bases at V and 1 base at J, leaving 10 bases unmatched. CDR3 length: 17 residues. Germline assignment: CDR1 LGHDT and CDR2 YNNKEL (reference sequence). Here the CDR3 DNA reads TGTGCCAGCAGCCAAAGGGTATACCGGACAGGGAACACTGAAGCTTTCTTT. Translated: CASSQRVYRTGNTEAFF.

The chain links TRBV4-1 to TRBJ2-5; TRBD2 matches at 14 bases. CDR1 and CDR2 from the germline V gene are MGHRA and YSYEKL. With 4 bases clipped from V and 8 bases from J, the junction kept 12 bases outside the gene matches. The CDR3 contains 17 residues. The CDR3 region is CASSLALWTSGGLTQYF. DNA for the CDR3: TGCGCCAGCAGCCTCGCCCTCTGGACTAGCGGGGGGCTCACCCAGTACTTC.

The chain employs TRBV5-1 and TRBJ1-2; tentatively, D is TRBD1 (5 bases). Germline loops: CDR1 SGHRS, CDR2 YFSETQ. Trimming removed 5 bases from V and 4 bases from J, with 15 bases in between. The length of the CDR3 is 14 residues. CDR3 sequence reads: CASRNTGGGYGYTF. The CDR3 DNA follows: TGCGCCAGCAGAAACACAGGCGGGGGCTATGGCTACACCTTC.

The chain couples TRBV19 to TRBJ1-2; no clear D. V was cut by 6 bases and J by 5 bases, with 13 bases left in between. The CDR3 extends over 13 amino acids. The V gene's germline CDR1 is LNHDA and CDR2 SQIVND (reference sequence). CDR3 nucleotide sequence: TGTGCCAGTAGGAGGGCCCTATTTTATGGCTACACCTTC. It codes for CASRRALFYGYTF.

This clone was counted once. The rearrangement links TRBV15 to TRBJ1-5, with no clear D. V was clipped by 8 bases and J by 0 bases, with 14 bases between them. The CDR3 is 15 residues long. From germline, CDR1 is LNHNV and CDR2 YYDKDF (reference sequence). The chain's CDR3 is CATRRSTYSNQPQHF. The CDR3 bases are TGTGCCACCCGGAGGAGCACTTATAGCAATCAGCCCCAGCATTTT.

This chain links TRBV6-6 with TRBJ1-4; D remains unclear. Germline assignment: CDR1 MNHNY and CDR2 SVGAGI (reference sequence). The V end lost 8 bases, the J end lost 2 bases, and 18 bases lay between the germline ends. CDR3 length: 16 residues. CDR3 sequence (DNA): TGTGCCAGCTCCCGGGGTGGGCTAGGGACTAATGAAAAACTGTTTTTT. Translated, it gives CASSRGGLGTNEKLFF.

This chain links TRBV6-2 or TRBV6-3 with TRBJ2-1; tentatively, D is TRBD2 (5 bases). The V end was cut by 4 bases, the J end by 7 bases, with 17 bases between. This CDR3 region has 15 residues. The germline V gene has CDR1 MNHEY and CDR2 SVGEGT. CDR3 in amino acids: CASSSWRKPSNEQFF. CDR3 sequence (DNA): TGTGCCAGCAGTTCTTGGAGGAAGCCCTCGAATGAGCAGTTCTTC.

CDR3 coding DNA: TGTGCCTGGAGTCTAGTCGGGGTAGCGGGGGCTGGGACCCAGTACTTC. It specifies CAWSLVGVAGAGTQYF. The rearrangement joins TRBV30 to TRBJ2-5; TRBD2 agrees at 9 bases. The V and J ends lost 2 bases and 7 bases, in that order; junction bases with no gene match: 14. CDR3 length: 16 residues. Germline V gene sequence: CDR1 GTSNPN, CDR2 SVGIG (reference sequence).